A single sample gave rise to the 4 T cell receptor beta chains below, sequenced in a study of patients and donors after allogeneic stem cell transplantation. TCRdb reanalysed the RT-PCR reads using MiXCR and keeps one entry per CDR3 protein. The sample records about a million distinct CDR3 sequences, approximately 18% being singletons. Sequencing used blood, either unsorted or a sorted T cell fraction (not recorded which). The receptors shown here come from a human donor who was either an allogeneic HSCT recipient or a stem cell or donor lymphocyte infusion donor (not recorded which). It is not recorded whose cells these are; they may come from a transplant donor.

The chain joins TRBV5-1 to TRBJ2-1; 9 bases agree with TRBD2. The CDR3 runs to 16 residues. Germline trimming cut 4 bases from V and 4 bases from J; bases unmatched to any gene: 9. Germline loops: CDR1 SGHRS, CDR2 YFSETQ. The CDR3 here is CASSTGRLAAYNEQFF. For the CDR3, the DNA is TGCGCCAGCAGCACGGGACGACTAGCGGCATACAATGAGCAGTTCTTC.

This clonotype was picked up a small number of times. The V gene is TRBV19, the J gene TRBJ2-6, with 8 positions matching TRBD2. Germline V gene sequence: CDR1 LNHDA, CDR2 SQIVND (reference sequence). Germline trimming cut 7 bases from V and 0 bases from J; bases unmatched to any gene: 5. The length of the CDR3 is 16 residues. The CDR3 DNA is TGTGCCAGTACCGTAGCGGGGTCCTCTGGGGCCAACGTCCTGACTTTC. This translates into CASTVAGSSGANVLTF. Full variable domain (remainder filled in from reference TRBV19 and TRBJ2-6): DGGITQSPKYLFRKEGQNVTLSCEQNLNHDAMYWYRQDPGQGLRLIYYSQIVNDFQKGDIAEGYSVSREKKESFPLTVTSAQKNPTAFYLCASTVAGSSGANVLTFGAGSRLTVL.

The chain employs TRBV10-2 and TRBJ1-2; TRBD1 might be the D (5 bases). Trimming pared 2 bases from V and 1 base from J, leaving 11 bases between. Germline CDR1 WSHSY, CDR2 SAAADI. This CDR3 comprises 15 residues. The CDR3 nucleotides read TGCGCCAGCAGTGAGGCCGGGACCGATAACTATGGCTACACCTTC. Translating gives CASSEAGTDNYGYTF.

This chain uses TRBV6-2 or TRBV6-3 with TRBJ1-1; TRBD1 agrees at 9 bases. Germline CDR1 reads MNHEY; CDR2 reads SVGEGT. The CDR3 length is 15 residues. J gave up 3 bases and V 0 bases, and 2 bases lay outside the gene matches. CDR3 nucleotides: TGTGCCAGCAGTTACTCGCGGGACAGGGACACTGAAGCTTTCTTT. This translates into CASSYSRDRDTEAFF.